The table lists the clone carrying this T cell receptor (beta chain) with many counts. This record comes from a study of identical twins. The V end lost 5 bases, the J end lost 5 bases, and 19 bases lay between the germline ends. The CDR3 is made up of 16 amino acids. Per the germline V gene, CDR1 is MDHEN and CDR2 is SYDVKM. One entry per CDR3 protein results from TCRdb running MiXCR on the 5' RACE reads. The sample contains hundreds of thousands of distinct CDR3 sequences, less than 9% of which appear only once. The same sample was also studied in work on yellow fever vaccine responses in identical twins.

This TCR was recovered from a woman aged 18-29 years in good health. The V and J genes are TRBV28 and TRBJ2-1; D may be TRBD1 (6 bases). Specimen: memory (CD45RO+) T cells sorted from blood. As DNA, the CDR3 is TGTGCCAGCAGTCCGACCGTGGGTCGGGACAACAATGAGCAGTTCTTC. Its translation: CASSPTVGRDNNEQFF.